This T cell receptor (beta chain) was captured in a study of immune characterization of retroperitoneal liposarcoma. TCRdb reprocessed the PCR reads with MiXCR, giving one entry per CDR3 protein. The data hold 10,000 to 11,000 distinct CDR3 sequences, with 37% observed a single time. With V trimmed by 5 bases and J by 3 bases, 4 bases remained unmatched. CDR1 SGHTA and CDR2 FQGTGA come from the germline V gene. This CDR3 has 14 residues. The clonotype was recovered from a female donor with retroperitoneal liposarcoma. This chain links TRBV7-3 with TRBJ2-5; 9 bases map to TRBD1. What was sequenced was tumor tissue. As DNA, the CDR3 is TGTGCCAGCAGCCGGACAGGGGCCGAAGAGACCCAGTACTTC. This encodes CASSRTGAEETQYF.